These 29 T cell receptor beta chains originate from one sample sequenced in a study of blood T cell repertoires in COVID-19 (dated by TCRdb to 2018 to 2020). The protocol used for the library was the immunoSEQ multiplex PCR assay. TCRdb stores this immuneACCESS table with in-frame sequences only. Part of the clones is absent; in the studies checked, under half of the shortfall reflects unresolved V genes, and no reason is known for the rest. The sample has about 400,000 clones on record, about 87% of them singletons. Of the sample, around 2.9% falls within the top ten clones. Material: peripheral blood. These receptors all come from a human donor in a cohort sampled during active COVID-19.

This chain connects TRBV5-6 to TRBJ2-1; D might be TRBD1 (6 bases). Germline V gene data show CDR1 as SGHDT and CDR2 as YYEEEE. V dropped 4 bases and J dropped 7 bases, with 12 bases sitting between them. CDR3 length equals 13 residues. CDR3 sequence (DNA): TGTGCCAGCAGCACCACAGGGTGGAATGAGCAGTTCTTC. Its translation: CASSTTGWNEQFF.

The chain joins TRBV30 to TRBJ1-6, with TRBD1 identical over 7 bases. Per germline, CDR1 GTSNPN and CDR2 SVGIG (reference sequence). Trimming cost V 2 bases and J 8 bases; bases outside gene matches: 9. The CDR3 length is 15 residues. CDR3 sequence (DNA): TGTGCCTGGAGTTATCCCCGACAGGGAGATTCACCCCTCCACTTT. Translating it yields CAWSYPRQGDSPLHF. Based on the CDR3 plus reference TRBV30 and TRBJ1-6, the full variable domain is SQTIHQWPATLVQPVGSPLSLECTVEGTSNPNLYWYRQAAGRGLQLLFYSVGIGQISSEVPQNLSASRPQDRQFILSSKKLLLSDSGFYLCAWSYPRQGDSPLHFGNGTRLTVT.

CDR3 nucleotides: TGTGCCAGCAGCCCTCCGGGACAGCTGAATGAAAAACTGTTTTTT. This translates into CASSPPGQLNEKLFF. V is TRBV3-1 (or the pseudogene TRBV3-2) and J is TRBJ1-4, with TRBD1 matching 7 bases. Germline CDR1 is LGHDT and CDR2 is YNNKEL (reference sequence). The CDR3 sequence is 15 residues long. J gave up 5 bases and V 4 bases, and 7 bases lay outside the gene matches.

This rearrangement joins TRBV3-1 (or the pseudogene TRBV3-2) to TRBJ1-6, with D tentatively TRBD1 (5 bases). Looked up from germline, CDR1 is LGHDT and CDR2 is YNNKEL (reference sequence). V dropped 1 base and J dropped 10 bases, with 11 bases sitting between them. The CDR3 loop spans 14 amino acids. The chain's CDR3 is CASSQVARESPLHF. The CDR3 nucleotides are TGTGCCAGCAGCCAAGTTGCCAGGGAATCACCCCTCCACTTT.

In DNA form, the CDR3 reads TGTGCCAGCAGCCCAGGACTGTCCGTAGATACGCAGTATTTT. Protein sequence: CASSPGLSVDTQYF. The genes are TRBV7-3 and TRBJ2-3; tentatively, D is TRBD2 (5 bases). Trimming shortened V by 5 bases and J by 5 bases, and 14 bases separated the two germline ends. This CDR3 region has 14 residues. Germline assignment: CDR1 SGHTA and CDR2 FQGTGA.

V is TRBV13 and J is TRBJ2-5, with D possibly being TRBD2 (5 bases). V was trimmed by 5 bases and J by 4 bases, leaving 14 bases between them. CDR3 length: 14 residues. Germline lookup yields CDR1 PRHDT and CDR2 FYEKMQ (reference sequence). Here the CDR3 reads CASSLRARGETQYF. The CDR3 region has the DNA TGTGCCAGCAGCCTGAGGGCCCGGGGAGAGACCCAGTACTTC.

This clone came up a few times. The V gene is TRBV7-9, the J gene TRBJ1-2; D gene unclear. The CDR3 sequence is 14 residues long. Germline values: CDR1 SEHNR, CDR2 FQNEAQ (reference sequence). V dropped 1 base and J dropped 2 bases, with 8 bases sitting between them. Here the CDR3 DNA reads TGTGCCAGCAGCTTAGGGCAGGCCAACTATGGCTACACCTTC. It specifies CASSLGQANYGYTF. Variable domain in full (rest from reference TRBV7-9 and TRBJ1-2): DTGVSQNPRHKITKRGQNVTFRCDPISEHNRLYWYRQTLGQGPEFLTYFQNEAQLEKSRLLSDRFSAERPKGSFSTLEIQRTEQGDSAMYLCASSLGQANYGYTFGSGTRLTVV.

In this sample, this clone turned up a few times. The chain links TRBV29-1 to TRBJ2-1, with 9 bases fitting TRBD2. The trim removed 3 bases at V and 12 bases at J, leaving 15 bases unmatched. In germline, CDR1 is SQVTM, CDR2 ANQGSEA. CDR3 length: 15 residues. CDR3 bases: TGCAGCGTTGAGCCGCGGGGGGGCTTAGCTAGGAGGCAGTTCTTC. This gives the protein CSVEPRGGLARRQFF.

This chain's CDR3 is CASSFRQGIQPQHF. The CDR3 DNA follows: TGTGCCAGCAGCTTTAGACAGGGTATTCAGCCCCAGCATTTT. The chain carries TRBV6-5 and TRBJ1-5; 7 bases fit TRBD1. The CDR3 is 14 residues long. CDR1 and CDR2 from the germline V gene are MNHEY and SVGAGI. V lost 6 bases to trimming and J lost 6 bases; unmatched junction nucleotides: 8.

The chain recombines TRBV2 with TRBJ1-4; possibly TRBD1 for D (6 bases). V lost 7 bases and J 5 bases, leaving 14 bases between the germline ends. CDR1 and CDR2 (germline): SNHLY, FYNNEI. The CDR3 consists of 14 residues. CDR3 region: CASNKQGENEKLFF. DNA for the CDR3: TGTGCCAGCAATAAACAGGGAGAGAATGAAAAACTGTTTTTT.

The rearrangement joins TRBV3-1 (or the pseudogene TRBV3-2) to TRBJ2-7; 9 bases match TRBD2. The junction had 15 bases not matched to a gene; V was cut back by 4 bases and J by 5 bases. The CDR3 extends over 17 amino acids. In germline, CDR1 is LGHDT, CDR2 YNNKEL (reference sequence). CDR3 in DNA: TGTGCCAGCAGCCCCGACCAAGGATTAGCGGGAGTGGACGAGCAGTACTTC. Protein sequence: CASSPDQGLAGVDEQYF.

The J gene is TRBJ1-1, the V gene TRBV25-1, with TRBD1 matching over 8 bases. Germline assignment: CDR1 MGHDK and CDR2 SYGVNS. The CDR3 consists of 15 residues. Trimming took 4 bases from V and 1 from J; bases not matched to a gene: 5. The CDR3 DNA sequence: TGTGCCAGCAGTGCTCCGACAGGGGCGAACACTGAAGCTTTCTTT. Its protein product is CASSAPTGANTEAFF.

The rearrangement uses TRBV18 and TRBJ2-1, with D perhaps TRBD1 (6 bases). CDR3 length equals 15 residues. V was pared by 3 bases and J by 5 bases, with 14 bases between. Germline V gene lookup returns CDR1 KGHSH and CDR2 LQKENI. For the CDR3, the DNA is TGTGCCAGCTCACCCGACAGGTCAGGGGACAATGAGCAGTTCTTC. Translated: CASSPDRSGDNEQFF.

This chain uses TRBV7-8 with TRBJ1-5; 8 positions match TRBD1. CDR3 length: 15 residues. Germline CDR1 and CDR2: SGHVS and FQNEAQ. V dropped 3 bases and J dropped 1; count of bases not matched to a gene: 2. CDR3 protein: CASSFRTGSNQPQHF. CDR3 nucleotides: TGTGCCAGCAGCTTTCGGACAGGGAGCAATCAGCCCCAGCATTTT.

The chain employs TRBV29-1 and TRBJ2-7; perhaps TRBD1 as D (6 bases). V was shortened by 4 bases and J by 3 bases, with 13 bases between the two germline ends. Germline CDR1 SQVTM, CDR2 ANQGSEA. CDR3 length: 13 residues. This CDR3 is CSVALGGNYEQYF. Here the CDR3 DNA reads TGCAGCGTTGCCCTAGGGGGAAACTACGAGCAGTACTTC.

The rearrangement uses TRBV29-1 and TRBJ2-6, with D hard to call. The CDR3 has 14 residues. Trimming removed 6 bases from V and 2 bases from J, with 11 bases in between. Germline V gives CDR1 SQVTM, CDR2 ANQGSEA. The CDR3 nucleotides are TGCAGCGTGGATACAGACGCTGGGGCCAACGTCCTGACTTTC. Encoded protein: CSVDTDAGANVLTF.

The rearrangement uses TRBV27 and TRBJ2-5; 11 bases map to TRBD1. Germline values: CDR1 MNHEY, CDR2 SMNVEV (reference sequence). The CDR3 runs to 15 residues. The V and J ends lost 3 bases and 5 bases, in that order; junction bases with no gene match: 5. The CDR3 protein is CASSLLGTGGETQYF. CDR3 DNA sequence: TGTGCCAGCAGTTTGCTCGGGACAGGGGGTGAGACCCAGTACTTC.

Here the CDR3 DNA reads TGTGCCAGCAGCCAAGACGGACTACCAGCCCCAGATACGCAGTATTTT. This encodes CASSQDGLPAPDTQYF. The chain links TRBV3-1 (or the pseudogene TRBV3-2) to TRBJ2-3; weak D call: TRBD2 (6 bases). V was cut by 0 bases and J by 4 bases, with 14 bases left in between. Germline V gene sequence: CDR1 LGHDT, CDR2 YNNKEL (reference sequence). This CDR3 region has 16 residues.

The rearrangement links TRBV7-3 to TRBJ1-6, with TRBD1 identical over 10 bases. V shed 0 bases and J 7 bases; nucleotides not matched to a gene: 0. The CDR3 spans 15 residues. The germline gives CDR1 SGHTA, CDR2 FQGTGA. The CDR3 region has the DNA TGTGCCAGCAGCTTAACGGGACAGGGGAATTCACCCCTCCACTTT. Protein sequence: CASSLTGQGNSPLHF. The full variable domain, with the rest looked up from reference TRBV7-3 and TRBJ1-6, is GAGVSQTPSNKVTEKGKYVELRCDPISGHTALYWYRQSLGQGPEFLIYFQGTGAADDSGLPNDRFFAVRPEGSVSTLKIQRTERGDSAVYLCASSLTGQGNSPLHFGNGTRLTVT.

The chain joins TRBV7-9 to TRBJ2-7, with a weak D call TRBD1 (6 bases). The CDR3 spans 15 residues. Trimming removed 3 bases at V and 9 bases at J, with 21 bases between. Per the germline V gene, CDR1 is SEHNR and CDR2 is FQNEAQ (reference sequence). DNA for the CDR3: TGTGCCAGCAGCTTTTCGGACAGTACGGGGATGAGGCAGTACTTC. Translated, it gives CASSFSDSTGMRQYF.

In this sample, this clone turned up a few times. The CDR3 sequence is CASRGPGGSEQYF. The CDR3, as DNA: TGTGCCAGCAGAGGACCCGGGGGGAGTGAGCAGTACTTC. This chain connects TRBV27 to TRBJ2-7, with 7 bases lining up with TRBD2. With V trimmed by 6 bases and J by 7 bases, 9 bases remained unmatched. CDR3 length equals 13 residues. Germline-derived CDR1 and CDR2 are MNHEY and SMNVEV (reference sequence).

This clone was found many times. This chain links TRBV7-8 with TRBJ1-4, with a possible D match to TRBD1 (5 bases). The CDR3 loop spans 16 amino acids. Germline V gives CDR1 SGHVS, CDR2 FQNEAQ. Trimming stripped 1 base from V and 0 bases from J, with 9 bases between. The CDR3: CASSLVGGATNEKLFF. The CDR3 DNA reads TGTGCCAGCAGCTTAGTCGGGGGTGCAACTAATGAAAAACTGTTTTTT.

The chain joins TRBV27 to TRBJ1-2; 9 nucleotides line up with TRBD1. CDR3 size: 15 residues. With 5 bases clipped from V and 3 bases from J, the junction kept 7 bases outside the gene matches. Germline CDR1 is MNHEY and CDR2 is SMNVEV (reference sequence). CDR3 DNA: TGTGCCAGCAGTCCGGGGACAGGGTTCTACTATGGCTACACCTTC. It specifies CASSPGTGFYYGYTF.

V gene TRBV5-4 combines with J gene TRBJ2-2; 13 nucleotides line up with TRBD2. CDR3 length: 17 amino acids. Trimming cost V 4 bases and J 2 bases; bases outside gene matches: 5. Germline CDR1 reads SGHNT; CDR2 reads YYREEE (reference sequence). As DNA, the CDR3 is TGTGCCAGCAGCACGGGACTAGCGGGATCAAACACCGGGGAGCTGTTTTTT. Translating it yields CASSTGLAGSNTGELFF.

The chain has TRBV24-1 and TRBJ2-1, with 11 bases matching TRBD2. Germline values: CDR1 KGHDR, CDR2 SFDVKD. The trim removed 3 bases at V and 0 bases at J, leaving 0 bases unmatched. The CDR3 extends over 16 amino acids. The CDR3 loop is CATSDLAGGSYNEQFF. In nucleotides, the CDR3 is TGTGCCACCAGTGATCTAGCGGGAGGCTCCTACAATGAGCAGTTCTTC.

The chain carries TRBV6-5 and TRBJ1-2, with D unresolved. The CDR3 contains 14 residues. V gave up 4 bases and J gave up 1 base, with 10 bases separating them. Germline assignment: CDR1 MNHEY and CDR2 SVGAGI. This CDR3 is CASSFRQDNYGYTF. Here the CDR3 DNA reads TGTGCCAGCAGTTTTAGGCAGGATAACTATGGCTACACCTTC.

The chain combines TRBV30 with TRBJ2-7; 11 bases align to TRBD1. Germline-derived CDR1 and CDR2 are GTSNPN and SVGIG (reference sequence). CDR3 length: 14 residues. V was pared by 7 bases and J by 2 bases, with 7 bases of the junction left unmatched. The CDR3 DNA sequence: TGTGCCTTTAATCCGGGACAGGGGGCCTACGAGCAGTACTTC. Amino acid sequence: CAFNPGQGAYEQYF.

The CDR3 DNA reads as TGTGCCAGCAGTTTATCCTTAGGACGGGGGTATGGCTACACCTTC. Translated: CASSLSLGRGYGYTF. J is TRBJ1-2 and V is TRBV27, with D possibly TRBD1 on 5 matching bases. V was shortened by 0 bases and J by 5 bases, with 13 bases between the two germline ends. The CDR3 is 15 residues long. Germline lookup yields CDR1 MNHEY and CDR2 SMNVEV (reference sequence).

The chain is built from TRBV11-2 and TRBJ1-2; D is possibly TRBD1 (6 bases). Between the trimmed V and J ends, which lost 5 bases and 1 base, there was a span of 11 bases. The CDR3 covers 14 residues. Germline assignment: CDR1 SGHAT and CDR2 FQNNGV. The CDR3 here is CASSHSRGNYGYTF. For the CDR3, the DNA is TGTGCCAGCAGCCACAGCAGGGGTAACTATGGCTACACCTTC.